This T cell receptor (beta chain) was captured in a study of cytomegalovirus exposure and HLA in healthy donors. Overall study: Approximately 80 million unique TCRs, all from HLA-typed donors, were included in an early release of the data. Overall study results and limits: Because they were indistinguishable, some V segments, including TRBV6-2 and TRBV6-3, were excluded. Prior analysis indicated that the majority of TCR beta V segments exhibited productivity approximately 90% or approximately 30% of the time.

Trimming removed 5 bases from V and 12 bases from J; junction bases left unmatched: 9. The CDR3 spans 12 residues. Germline CDR1 is SGHAT and CDR2 is FQNNGV. Only a few counts were recorded for this clone. Its antigen is not known. Vbeta (60) and Jbeta (13) primers were used in the PCR. The table came from immunoSEQ multiplex PCR; TCRdb's copy has only in-frame clones and leaves some out. The profile shows under 150,000 clones, less than 9.5% of them singletons. This clonotype originated in a male donor in good health and CMV-seronegative. The chain is built from TRBV11-2 and TRBJ2-7; TRBD1 matches at 8 bases. Material: PBMCs. The CDR3 region is CASSGLGTGAYF. CDR3 nucleotides: TGTGCCAGCAGCGGGCTCGGGACAGGTGCGTACTTC.